This TCR beta chain was sequenced in a study of somatic mutations in cytotoxic T cells in rheumatoid arthritis. This CDR3 comprises 15 residues. The trim removed 1 base at V and 1 base at J, leaving 2 bases unmatched. Per germline, CDR1 SGHAT and CDR2 FQNNGV. TCRdb's table, derived via immunoSEQ multiplex PCR, lists solely in-frame clones and lacks some. The sample contains under 25,000 clones, roughly 85% of which appear only once. Study-wide findings and caveats: Over 20% of CD8+ cells belonged to the largest CD8+ clone in about an eighth of the roughly 65 patients.

As regards this clone: The antigen remains undetermined.

The chain carries TRBV11-2 and TRBJ2-3, with 7 bases identical to TRBD2. This clonotype was obtained from a woman aged 40-49 years with rheumatoid arthritis. The sequencing input was CD8+ T cells sorted from blood. CDR3 DNA: TGTGCCAGCAGCTTAGTGGCGGGGGGCACAGATACGCAGTATTTT. This encodes CASSLVAGGTDTQYF.